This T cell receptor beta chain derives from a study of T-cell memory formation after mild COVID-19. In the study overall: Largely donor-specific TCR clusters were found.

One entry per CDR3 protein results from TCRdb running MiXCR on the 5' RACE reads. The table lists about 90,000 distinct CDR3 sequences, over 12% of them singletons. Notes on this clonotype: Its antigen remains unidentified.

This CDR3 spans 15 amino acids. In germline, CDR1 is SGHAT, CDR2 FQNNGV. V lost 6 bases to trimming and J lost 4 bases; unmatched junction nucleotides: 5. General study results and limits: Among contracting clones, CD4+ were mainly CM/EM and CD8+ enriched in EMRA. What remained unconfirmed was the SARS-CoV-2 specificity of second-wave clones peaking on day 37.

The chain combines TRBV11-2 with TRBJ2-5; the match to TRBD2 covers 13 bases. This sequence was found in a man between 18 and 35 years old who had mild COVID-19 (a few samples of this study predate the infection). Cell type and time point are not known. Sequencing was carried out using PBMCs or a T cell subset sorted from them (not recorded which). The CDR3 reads CASRGTSGAGETQYF. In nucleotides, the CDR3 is TGTGCCAGCAGGGGGACTAGCGGGGCGGGAGAGACCCAGTACTTC.